Listed below are T cell receptor beta chains from one sample, sequenced in a study of CD8 T cells in Susac syndrome. From the immunoSEQ multiplex PCR reads, TCRdb called clonotypes with MiXCR, one entry per CDR3 protein. The sample lists 150,000 to 200,000 distinct CDR3 sequences, 93% seen once, with roughly 0.098% in the top ten. The source material was CD4+ T cells from PBMCs. These receptors were collected from a human donor with multiple sclerosis. Both conserved end residues are part of each CDR3. The order of the fields is V gene, J gene, clone size, D gene, CDR3 protein, CDR3 DNA. The D gene is left open where the match is weak. Some rows have no size entry. The others give once, few or many, or a class for an expanded clone.

V gene: TRBV3-1
J gene: TRBJ1-2
clone size: -
D gene: -
CDR3 protein: CASSQEGARGYTF
CDR3 DNA: TGTGCCAGCAGCCAAGAGGGGGCGCGGGGCTACACCTTC

V gene: TRBV27
J gene: TRBJ1-1
clone size: -
D gene: TRBD1
CDR3 protein: CASSLSTGRVTEAFF
CDR3 DNA: TGTGCCAGCAGTTTATCGACAGGGCGGGTGACTGAAGCTTTCTTT

V gene: TRBV5-1
J gene: TRBJ1-2
clone size: -
D gene: TRBD1
CDR3 protein: CASSLEGQGNGYTF
CDR3 DNA: TGCGCCAGCAGCTTGGAGGGACAGGGGAATGGCTACACCTTC

V gene: TRBV7-9
J gene: TRBJ1-1
clone size: -
D gene: -
CDR3 protein: CASSLAVIGGEAFF
CDR3 DNA: TGTGCCAGCAGCTTAGCGGTTATAGGGGGTGAAGCTTTCTTT

V gene: TRBV19
J gene: TRBJ1-2
clone size: -
D gene: TRBD1
CDR3 protein: CASRDRDRGLGYTF
CDR3 DNA: TGTGCCAGTAGAGACCGGGACAGGGGCCTTGGCTACACCTTC

V gene: TRBV3-1
J gene: TRBJ2-5
clone size: -
D gene: TRBD1
CDR3 protein: CASSQGGTGETQYF
CDR3 DNA: TGTGCCAGCAGCCAAGGGGGGACAGGCGAGACCCAGTACTTC

V gene: TRBV18
J gene: TRBJ2-1
clone size: -
D gene: TRBD2
CDR3 protein: CASSQKGRFVAGETSYNEQFF
CDR3 DNA: TGTGCCAGCTCACAAAAGGGACGGTTCGTAGCGGGAGAAACCTCCTACAATGAGCAGTTCTTC

V gene: TRBV19
J gene: TRBJ1-2
clone size: -
D gene: TRBD1
CDR3 protein: CASSAQGSYGYTF
CDR3 DNA: TGTGCCAGTAGTGCACAGGGGAGCTATGGCTACACCTTC

V gene: TRBV25-1
J gene: TRBJ2-7
clone size: -
D gene: -
CDR3 protein: CASSESGAREEQYF
CDR3 DNA: TGTGCCAGCAGTGAATCCGGAGCCAGGGAAGAGCAGTACTTC

V gene: TRBV5-4
J gene: TRBJ2-1
clone size: -
D gene: -
CDR3 protein: CATGGTHTNEQFF
CDR3 DNA: TGTGCCACTGGGGGGACACATACTAATGAGCAGTTCTTC

V gene: TRBV20-1
J gene: TRBJ2-1
clone size: -
D gene: TRBD2
CDR3 protein: CSARGDATSGLKGSSYNEQFF
CDR3 DNA: TGCAGTGCTAGGGGCGATGCGACTAGCGGGCTCAAAGGAAGCTCCTACAATGAGCAGTTCTTC

V gene: TRBV7-2
J gene: TRBJ2-2
clone size: -
D gene: TRBD2
CDR3 protein: CASSLAPGGTGELFF
CDR3 DNA: TGTGCCAGCAGCTTAGCGCCGGGGGGGACCGGGGAGCTGTTTTTT

V gene: TRBV20-1
J gene: TRBJ2-7
clone size: -
D gene: -
CDR3 protein: CSARVNYEQYF
CDR3 DNA: TGCAGTGCTAGAGTTAACTACGAGCAGTACTTC

V gene: TRBV19
J gene: TRBJ2-1
clone size: -
D gene: TRBD2
CDR3 protein: CASSDSGGANNEQFF
CDR3 DNA: TGTGCCAGTAGTGATAGCGGGGGGGCTAACAATGAGCAGTTCTTC

V gene: TRBV2
J gene: TRBJ1-1
clone size: -
D gene: -
CDR3 protein: CASNQLTRGTEAFF
CDR3 DNA: TGTGCCAGCAACCAGTTAACCCGGGGCACTGAAGCTTTCTTT

V gene: TRBV7-8
J gene: TRBJ2-1
clone size: -
D gene: -
CDR3 protein: CASSPPGDSSYNEQFF
CDR3 DNA: TGTGCCAGCAGCCCCCCTGGGGATAGCTCCTACAATGAGCAGTTCTTC

V gene: TRBV30
J gene: TRBJ1-6
clone size: -
D gene: TRBD1
CDR3 protein: CAWSITDRKDSPLHF
CDR3 DNA: TGTGCCTGGAGTATTACGGACAGGAAGGATTCACCCCTCCACTTT

V gene: TRBV3-1
J gene: TRBJ1-2
clone size: -
D gene: -
CDR3 protein: CASSQVGRGYTF
CDR3 DNA: TGTGCCAGCAGCCAAGTTGGTCGGGGCTACACCTTC

V gene: TRBV20-1
J gene: TRBJ1-5
clone size: -
D gene: -
CDR3 protein: CSARGGYSNQPQHF
CDR3 DNA: TGCAGTGCTAGAGGGGGTTATAGCAATCAGCCCCAGCATTTT

V gene: TRBV5-1
J gene: TRBJ2-7
clone size: -
D gene: -
CDR3 protein: CASSPTIPYEQYF
CDR3 DNA: TGCGCCAGCAGCCCGACAATTCCCTACGAGCAGTACTTC

V gene: TRBV12-3/TRBV12-4
J gene: TRBJ2-5
clone size: -
D gene: TRBD2
CDR3 protein: CASSSSTSGSIQETQYF
CDR3 DNA: TGTGCCAGCAGCTCATCCACTAGCGGAAGTATCCAAGAGACCCAGTACTTC

V gene: TRBV4-1
J gene: TRBJ2-1
clone size: -
D gene: -
CDR3 protein: CASSLLRTNYEQFF
CDR3 DNA: TGCGCCAGCAGCCTCCTCAGGACTAACTATGAGCAGTTCTTC

V gene: TRBV4-3
J gene: TRBJ2-1
clone size: -
D gene: -
CDR3 protein: CASSQDREQFF
CDR3 DNA: TGCGCCAGCAGCCAAGACAGAGAGCAGTTCTTC

V gene: TRBV3-1
J gene: TRBJ2-5
clone size: -
D gene: TRBD2
CDR3 protein: CASSQTSGGLQETQYF
CDR3 DNA: TGTGCCAGCAGCCAAACTAGCGGGGGCCTCCAAGAGACCCAGTACTTC

V gene: TRBV27
J gene: TRBJ1-2
clone size: -
D gene: -
CDR3 protein: CASSLNAGSAYGYTF
CDR3 DNA: TGTGCCAGCAGTTTGAACGCAGGGAGCGCCTATGGCTACACCTTC

V gene: TRBV10-3
J gene: TRBJ2-1
clone size: -
D gene: TRBD1
CDR3 protein: CAISEKGASSEQFF
CDR3 DNA: TGTGCCATCAGTGAGAAGGGGGCTAGTAGTGAGCAGTTCTTC

V gene: TRBV6-2/TRBV6-3
J gene: TRBJ1-6
clone size: -
D gene: -
CDR3 protein: CATLPDRMHSPLHF
CDR3 DNA: TGTGCCACACTCCCCGACAGGATGCATTCACCCCTCCACTTT

V gene: TRBV20-1
J gene: TRBJ2-3
clone size: -
D gene: TRBD2
CDR3 protein: CSAPETSGRPDTQYF
CDR3 DNA: TGCAGTGCACCCGAGACTAGCGGGAGACCAGATACGCAGTATTTT

V gene: TRBV9
J gene: TRBJ1-2
clone size: -
D gene: -
CDR3 protein: CASSVMGSQSYGYTF
CDR3 DNA: TGTGCCAGCAGCGTTATGGGCAGCCAAAGCTATGGCTACACCTTC

V gene: TRBV5-1
J gene: TRBJ2-6
clone size: -
D gene: TRBD1
CDR3 protein: CASSQGQLRSSGANVLTF
CDR3 DNA: TGCGCCAGCAGCCAGGGACAGCTAAGGAGCTCTGGGGCCAACGTCCTGACTTTC

V gene: TRBV12-3/TRBV12-4
J gene: TRBJ1-1
clone size: -
D gene: TRBD1
CDR3 protein: CASKRGGQGNTEAFF
CDR3 DNA: TGTGCCAGCAAGAGAGGAGGACAGGGGAACACTGAAGCTTTCTTT

V gene: TRBV3-1
J gene: TRBJ2-1
clone size: -
D gene: -
CDR3 protein: CASKLSGGGRWEQFF
CDR3 DNA: TGTGCCAGCAAACTTAGTGGGGGGGGGCGATGGGAGCAGTTCTTC

V gene: TRBV19
J gene: TRBJ1-2
clone size: -
D gene: -
CDR3 protein: CASSMRQRLYGYTF
CDR3 DNA: TGTGCCAGTAGTATGCGGCAGAGACTCTATGGCTACACCTTC

V gene: TRBV5-6
J gene: TRBJ2-7
clone size: -
D gene: TRBD1
CDR3 protein: CASSNRGRAYEQYF
CDR3 DNA: TGTGCCAGCAGCAACAGGGGGCGCGCGTACGAGCAGTACTTC

V gene: TRBV5-1
J gene: TRBJ2-5
clone size: few
D gene: -
CDR3 protein: CASRQGFQETQYF
CDR3 DNA: TGTGCCTCACGTCAGGGATTCCAAGAGACCCAGTACTTC

V gene: TRBV7-2
J gene: TRBJ2-1
clone size: -
D gene: TRBD2
CDR3 protein: CASSLRVKEREHNEQFF
CDR3 DNA: TGTGCCAGCAGCTTAAGAGTTAAGGAGCGGGAGCACAATGAGCAGTTCTTC

V gene: TRBV6-2/TRBV6-3
J gene: TRBJ1-4
clone size: -
D gene: -
CDR3 protein: CASSYQQGWDEKLFF
CDR3 DNA: TGTGCCAGCAGTTACCAACAGGGCTGGGATGAAAAACTGTTTTTT

V gene: TRBV7-3
J gene: TRBJ1-3
clone size: -
D gene: -
CDR3 protein: CASSRTGTGNTIYF
CDR3 DNA: TGTGCCAGCAGCCGCACAGGGACTGGAAACACCATATATTTT

V gene: TRBV7-9
J gene: TRBJ2-1
clone size: -
D gene: TRBD2
CDR3 protein: CASSFSSGGVNEQFF
CDR3 DNA: TGTGCCAGCAGCTTCTCTAGCGGGGGGGTCAATGAGCAGTTCTTC

V gene: TRBV30
J gene: TRBJ1-4
clone size: -
D gene: -
CDR3 protein: CAWSVRTKLFF
CDR3 DNA: TGTGCCTGGAGTGTAAGGACAAAACTGTTTTTT

V gene: TRBV30
J gene: TRBJ2-1
clone size: once
D gene: TRBD1
CDR3 protein: CAWSVFGTGDNEQFF
CDR3 DNA: TGTGCCTGGAGTGTCTTCGGGACAGGGGATAATGAGCAGTTCTTC

V gene: TRBV7-9
J gene: TRBJ2-3
clone size: -
D gene: TRBD1
CDR3 protein: CASSLWQGVDTQYF
CDR3 DNA: TGTGCCAGCAGCTTGTGGCAGGGGGTTGATACGCAGTATTTT

V gene: TRBV7-8
J gene: TRBJ1-5
clone size: -
D gene: -
CDR3 protein: CASTLTGIGNQPQHF
CDR3 DNA: TGTGCCAGCACCCTAACAGGGATCGGTAATCAGCCCCAGCATTTT

V gene: TRBV6-5
J gene: TRBJ2-3
clone size: -
D gene: -
CDR3 protein: CASSYESGYTDTQYF
CDR3 DNA: TGTGCCAGCAGTTACGAGAGCGGTTACACAGATACGCAGTATTTT

V gene: TRBV30
J gene: TRBJ2-3
clone size: -
D gene: -
CDR3 protein: CAWTPRGDTQYF
CDR3 DNA: TGTGCCTGGACCCCACGGGGAGATACGCAGTATTTT

V gene: TRBV18
J gene: TRBJ2-7
clone size: -
D gene: -
CDR3 protein: CASTLIAGPYEQYF
CDR3 DNA: TGTGCCAGCACCCTAATTGCGGGACCCTACGAGCAGTACTTC

V gene: TRBV9
J gene: TRBJ2-3
clone size: once
D gene: TRBD1
CDR3 protein: CASSVEGQHTDTQYF
CDR3 DNA: TGTGCCAGCAGCGTAGAGGGACAGCACACAGATACGCAGTATTTT